These T cell receptor beta chains were read from a single sample in a study of vaccination and CD4 T cells after COVID-19. Using its own MiXCR run on the PCR reads, TCRdb lists one record per CDR3 protein. The profile shows 11,000 to 15,000 distinct CDR3 sequences, more than 55% of them singletons. Sequenced here: CD4+ T cells from blood, sampled after SARS-CoV-2 vaccination. The receptor set was obtained from a human donor who had recovered from COVID-19. CDR3s include the opening cysteine and the closing phenylalanine or tryptophan. Each record gives: J gene, clone size, V gene, D gene, CDR3 protein, CDR3 DNA. A D gene is named only where the DNA matches it firmly. Clone size is not always given. Where it is, it says once, few, many or a class for expanded clones.

J: TRBJ1-6
size: .
V: TRBV19
D: .
CDR3: CARADYNSPLHF
DNA: TGTGCCCGAGCGGATTATAATTCACCCCTCCACTTT

J: TRBJ1-1
size: .
V: TRBV7-3
D: .
CDR3: CASSLDRVTEAFF
DNA: TGTGCCAGCAGCTTAGACCGGGTGACTGAAGCTTTCTTT

J: TRBJ2-6
size: .
V: TRBV18
D: TRBD1
CDR3: CASSPGTGGSGANVLTF
DNA: TGTGCCAGCTCACCAGGGACAGGGGGCTCTGGGGCCAACGTCCTGACTTTC

J: TRBJ1-5
size: .
V: TRBV24-1
D: .
CDR3: CATSDLSGDQPQHF
DNA: TGTGCCACCAGTGATTTATCCGGGGATCAGCCCCAGCATTTT

J: TRBJ1-5
size: .
V: TRBV20-1
D: TRBD1
CDR3: CSAPLPAGQGYGNQPQHF
DNA: TGCAGTGCGCCTCTCCCCGCAGGACAGGGATACGGCAATCAGCCCCAGCATTTT

J: TRBJ1-2
size: once
V: TRBV19
D: .
CDR3: CASSIHANYGYTF
DNA: TGTGCCAGTAGTATTCACGCTAACTATGGCTACACCTTC

J: TRBJ2-5
size: few
V: TRBV27
D: TRBD2
CDR3: CASSLYLAGEETQYF
DNA: TGTGCCAGCAGCTTGTATCTAGCGGGGGAAGAGACCCAGTACTTC

J: TRBJ1-2
size: .
V: TRBV28
D: .
CDR3: CASSFTGPYGYTF
DNA: TGTGCCAGCAGTTTCACAGGGCCCTATGGCTACACCTTC

J: TRBJ1-5
size: .
V: TRBV19
D: .
CDR3: CASKKGGGQPQHF
DNA: TGTGCCAGTAAAAAAGGCGGGGGGCAGCCCCAGCATTTT

J: TRBJ2-5
size: .
V: TRBV30
D: TRBD1
CDR3: CAWSGTAKETQYF
DNA: TGTGCCTGGAGCGGGACAGCCAAGGAGACCCAGTACTTC

J: TRBJ1-5
size: .
V: TRBV27
D: TRBD1
CDR3: CASSPGGGGTQPQHF
DNA: TGTGCCAGCAGCCCAGGGGGGGGGGGAACTCAGCCCCAGCATTTT

J: TRBJ1-2
size: .
V: TRBV7-2
D: .
CDR3: CASSLAQGGGYTF
DNA: TGTGCCAGCAGCTTAGCCCAGGGAGGTGGCTACACCTTC

J: TRBJ1-5
size: .
V: TRBV19
D: .
CDR3: CASSRGLTSNQPQHF
DNA: TGTGCCAGTAGCCGCGGGCTAACAAGCAATCAGCCCCAGCATTTT

J: TRBJ1-2
size: .
V: TRBV20-1
D: TRBD1
CDR3: CSARARDRRFYGYTF
DNA: TGCAGTGCTAGAGCACGGGACAGGAGATTTTATGGCTACACCTTC

J: TRBJ1-2
size: .
V: TRBV15
D: .
CDR3: CATSRDLGGDSYTF
DNA: TGTGCCACCAGCAGAGATTTAGGAGGGGATAGCTACACCTTC

J: TRBJ2-7
size: .
V: TRBV15
D: .
CDR3: CATSRGEGDVDEQYF
DNA: TGTGCCACCAGCAGAGGGGAGGGGGATGTGGACGAGCAGTACTTC

J: TRBJ2-5
size: .
V: TRBV20-1
D: .
CDR3: CSARVKRSQVLGTQYF
DNA: TGCAGTGCTAGAGTCAAGCGGTCCCAGGTTCTGGGGACCCAGTACTTC

J: TRBJ2-2
size: .
V: TRBV4-1
D: .
CDR3: CASSQDQGTNTGELFF
DNA: TGCGCCAGCAGCCAAGACCAGGGTACGAACACCGGGGAGCTGTTTTTT

J: TRBJ1-2
size: .
V: TRBV6-5
D: .
CDR3: CASSYSPAAGGYTF
DNA: TGTGCCAGCAGTTACTCGCCAGCAGCGGGAGGCTACACCTTC

J: TRBJ1-5
size: few
V: TRBV28
D: .
CDR3: CASSLLQGDDQPQHF
DNA: TGTGCCAGCAGTTTATTACAGGGAGATGATCAGCCCCAGCATTTT

J: TRBJ1-1
size: .
V: TRBV20-1
D: .
CDR3: CSARDAAEDEAFF
DNA: TGCAGTGCTAGAGATGCGGCGGAGGATGAAGCTTTCTTT

J: TRBJ1-1
size: few
V: TRBV20-1
D: TRBD1
CDR3: CSARDPGQGSLEAFF
DNA: TGCAGTGCTAGAGATCCGGGACAGGGGAGCCTTGAAGCTTTCTTT

J: TRBJ1-5
size: few
V: TRBV20-1
D: .
CDR3: CSATGGRGRQPQHF
DNA: TGCAGTGCCACGGGGGGCCGAGGTCGTCAGCCCCAGCATTTT

J: TRBJ2-7
size: .
V: TRBV7-3
D: .
CDR3: CASSLMAGPGTQYF
DNA: TGTGCCAGCAGCTTAATGGCGGGGCCTGGGACTCAGTACTTC

J: TRBJ1-2
size: few
V: TRBV10-3
D: TRBD1
CDR3: CAIEGTGDYGYTF
DNA: TGTGCCATCGAAGGGACAGGGGACTATGGCTACACCTTC

J: TRBJ2-1
size: .
V: TRBV11-1
D: .
CDR3: CASRGGKLNNEQFF
DNA: TGTGCCAGCAGAGGGGGGAAATTAAACAATGAGCAGTTCTTC

J: TRBJ1-6
size: few
V: TRBV20-1
D: TRBD1
CDR3: CSARTGKNSPLHF
DNA: TGCAGTGCAAGGACAGGGAAAAATTCACCCCTCCACTTT

J: TRBJ2-2
size: .
V: TRBV19
D: .
CDR3: CASSIIGANTGELFF
DNA: TGTGCCAGTAGTATAATCGGGGCGAACACCGGGGAGCTGTTTTTT

J: TRBJ2-7
size: .
V: TRBV19
D: .
CDR3: CASSIGGGRYEQYF
DNA: TGTGCCAGTAGTATAGGGGGGGGCCGCTACGAGCAGTACTTC

J: TRBJ1-2
size: few
V: TRBV7-9
D: TRBD1
CDR3: CASSLTGQHYGYTF
DNA: TGTGCCAGCAGCTTAACGGGACAGCATTATGGCTACACCTTC

J: TRBJ1-4
size: .
V: TRBV6-5
D: TRBD1
CDR3: CASSYSNVRQGGEKLFF
DNA: TGTGCCAGCAGTTACTCGAACGTGCGACAGGGCGGAGAAAAACTGTTTTTT

J: TRBJ2-2
size: few
V: TRBV24-1
D: TRBD1
CDR3: CATRGSTGTGNTGELFF
DNA: TGTGCCACCAGAGGGTCTACCGGGACAGGTAACACCGGGGAGCTGTTTTTT

J: TRBJ2-7
size: .
V: TRBV2
D: TRBD1
CDR3: CASAMGQGGYEQYF
DNA: TGTGCCAGCGCTATGGGACAGGGGGGATACGAGCAGTACTTC

J: TRBJ1-6
size: few
V: TRBV20-1
D: TRBD1
CDR3: CSARITGGDSPLHF
DNA: TGCAGTGCTAGAATAACAGGGGGCGATTCACCCCTCCACTTT

J: TRBJ2-1
size: .
V: TRBV7-9
D: TRBD2
CDR3: CASSVSGTSYNEQFF
DNA: TGTGCCAGCAGCGTTAGCGGGACCTCCTACAATGAGCAGTTCTTC

J: TRBJ2-3
size: few
V: TRBV5-1
D: .
CDR3: CASSAVLRASTDTQYF
DNA: TGCGCCAGCAGCGCCGTCTTGCGGGCAAGCACAGATACGCAGTATTTT

J: TRBJ2-1
size: .
V: TRBV10-1
D: .
CDR3: CASSGSSYNEQFF
DNA: TGCGCCAGCTCAGGGAGCTCCTACAATGAGCAGTTCTTC

J: TRBJ2-7
size: .
V: TRBV12-3/TRBV12-4
D: TRBD2
CDR3: CASSRRSGTTYEQYF
DNA: TGTGCCAGCAGCCGACGATCCGGGACTACATACGAGCAGTACTTC

J: TRBJ1-5
size: few
V: TRBV6-2/TRBV6-3
D: .
CDR3: CASSYSGYRNQPQHF
DNA: TGTGCCAGCAGTTACTCGGGATACCGCAATCAGCCCCAGCATTTT

J: TRBJ2-2
size: .
V: TRBV27
D: TRBD2
CDR3: CASSRRTSGRNTGELFF
DNA: TGTGCCAGCAGTCGAAGAACTAGCGGGAGGAACACCGGGGAGCTGTTTTTT

J: TRBJ2-1
size: .
V: TRBV28
D: TRBD2
CDR3: CASSLSGAGVAGELQFF
DNA: TGTGCCAGCAGTTTATCGGGGGCCGGAGTAGCGGGAGAATTGCAGTTCTTC

J: TRBJ2-5
size: .
V: TRBV25-1
D: TRBD2
CDR3: CASSQVTGLAGGETQYF
DNA: TGTGCCAGCAGCCAGGTGACTGGACTAGCGGGAGGAGAGACCCAGTACTTC

J: TRBJ2-5
size: few
V: TRBV10-3
D: TRBD2
CDR3: CAISGGTSGPETQYF
DNA: TGTGCCATCAGCGGTGGGACTAGCGGTCCAGAGACCCAGTACTTC

J: TRBJ2-1
size: .
V: TRBV7-8
D: .
CDR3: CASSLGGLPFWQFF
DNA: TGTGCCAGCAGCTTAGGTGGACTACCATTTTGGCAGTTCTTC

J: TRBJ2-2
size: .
V: TRBV20-1
D: TRBD1
CDR3: CSARDPTGGRRTGELFF
DNA: TGCAGTGCTAGAGATCCTACAGGGGGAAGGCGCACCGGGGAGCTGTTTTTT

J: TRBJ2-5
size: .
V: TRBV2
D: .
CDR3: CASSEKHVQETQYF
DNA: TGTGCCAGCAGTGAGAAGCACGTACAAGAGACCCAGTACTTC

J: TRBJ2-1
size: .
V: TRBV7-9
D: TRBD2
CDR3: CASSQYPTPGLSYEQFF
DNA: TGTGCCAGCAGCCAATACCCAACGCCGGGACTATCCTATGAGCAGTTCTTC

J: TRBJ2-5
size: once
V: TRBV6-1
D: TRBD2
CDR3: CASRGLAETQYF
DNA: TGTGCCAGCCGGGGACTAGCGGAGACCCAGTACTTC

J: TRBJ2-7
size: .
V: TRBV27
D: .
CDR3: CARASEAYEQYF
DNA: TGTGCCAGGGCTAGCGAAGCCTACGAGCAGTACTTC

J: TRBJ2-5
size: .
V: TRBV5-1
D: TRBD2
CDR3: CASSPGIAGGPGQETQYF
DNA: TGCGCCAGCAGCCCCGGAATAGCGGGAGGGCCCGGGCAAGAGACCCAGTACTTC

J: TRBJ1-5
size: .
V: TRBV30
D: .
CDR3: CAWSVRGDQPQHF
DNA: TGTGCCTGGAGTGTACGAGGGGATCAGCCCCAGCATTTT